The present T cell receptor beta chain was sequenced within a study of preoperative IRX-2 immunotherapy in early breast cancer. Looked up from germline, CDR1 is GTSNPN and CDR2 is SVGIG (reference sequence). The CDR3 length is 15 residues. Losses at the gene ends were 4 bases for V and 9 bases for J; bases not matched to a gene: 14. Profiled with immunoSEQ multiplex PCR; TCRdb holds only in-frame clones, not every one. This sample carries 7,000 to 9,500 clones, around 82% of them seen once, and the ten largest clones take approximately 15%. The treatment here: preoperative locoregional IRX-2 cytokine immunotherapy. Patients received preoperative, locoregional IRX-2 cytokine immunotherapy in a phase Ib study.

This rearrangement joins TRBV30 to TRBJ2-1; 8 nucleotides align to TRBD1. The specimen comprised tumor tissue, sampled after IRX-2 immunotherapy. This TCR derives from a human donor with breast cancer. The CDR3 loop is CAWMLGRGPGSEQFF. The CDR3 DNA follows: TGTGCCTGGATGTTGGGCAGGGGGCCCGGGAGTGAGCAGTTCTTC. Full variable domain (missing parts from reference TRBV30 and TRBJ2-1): SQTIHQWPATLVQPVGSPLSLECTVEGTSNPNLYWYRQAAGRGLQLLFYSVGIGQISSEVPQNLSASRPQDRQFILSSKKLLLSDSGFYLCAWMLGRGPGSEQFFGPGTRLTVL.